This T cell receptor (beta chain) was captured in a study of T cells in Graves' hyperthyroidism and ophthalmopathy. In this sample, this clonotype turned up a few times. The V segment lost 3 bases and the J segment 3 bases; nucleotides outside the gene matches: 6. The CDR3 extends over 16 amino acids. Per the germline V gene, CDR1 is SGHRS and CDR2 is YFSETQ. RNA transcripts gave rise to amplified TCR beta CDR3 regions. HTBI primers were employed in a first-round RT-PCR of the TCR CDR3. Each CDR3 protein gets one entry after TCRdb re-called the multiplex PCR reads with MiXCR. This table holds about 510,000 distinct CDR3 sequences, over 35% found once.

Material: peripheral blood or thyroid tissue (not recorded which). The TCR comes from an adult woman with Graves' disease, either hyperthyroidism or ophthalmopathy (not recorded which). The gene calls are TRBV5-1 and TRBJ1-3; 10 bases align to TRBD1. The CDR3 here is CASSWGDRGSGNTIYF. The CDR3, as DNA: TGCGCCAGCAGCTGGGGGGACAGGGGAAGTGGAAACACCATATATTTT. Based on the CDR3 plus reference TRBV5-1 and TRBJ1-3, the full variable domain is KAGVTQTPRYLIKTRGQQVTLSCSPISGHRSVSWYQQTPGQGLQFLFEYFSETQRNKGNFPGRFSGRQFSNSRSEMNVSTLELGDSALYLCASSWGDRGSGNTIYFGEGSWLTVV.